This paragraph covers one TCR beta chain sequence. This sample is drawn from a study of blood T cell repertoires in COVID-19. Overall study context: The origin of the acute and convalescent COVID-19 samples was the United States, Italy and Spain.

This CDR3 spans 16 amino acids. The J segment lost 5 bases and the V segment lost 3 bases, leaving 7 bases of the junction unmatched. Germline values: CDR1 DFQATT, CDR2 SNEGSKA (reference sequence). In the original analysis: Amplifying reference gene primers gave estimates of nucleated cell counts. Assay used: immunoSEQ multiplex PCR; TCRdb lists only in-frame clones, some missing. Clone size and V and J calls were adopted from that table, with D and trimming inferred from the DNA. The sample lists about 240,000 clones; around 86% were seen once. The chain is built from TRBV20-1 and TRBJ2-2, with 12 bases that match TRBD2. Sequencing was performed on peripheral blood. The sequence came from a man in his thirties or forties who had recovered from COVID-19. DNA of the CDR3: TGCAGTGCTAGTCTAGCGGGGGGGTGGGGGACCGGGGAGCTGTTTTTT. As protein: CSASLAGGWGTGELFF.